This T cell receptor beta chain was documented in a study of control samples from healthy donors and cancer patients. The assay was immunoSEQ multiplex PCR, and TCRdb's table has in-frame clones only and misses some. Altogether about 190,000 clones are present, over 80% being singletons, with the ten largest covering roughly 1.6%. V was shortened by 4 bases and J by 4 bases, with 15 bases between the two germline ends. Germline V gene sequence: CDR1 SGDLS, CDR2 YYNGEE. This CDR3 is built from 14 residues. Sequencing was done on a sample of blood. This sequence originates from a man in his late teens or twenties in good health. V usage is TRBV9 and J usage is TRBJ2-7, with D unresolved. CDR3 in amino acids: CASSLTSTQYEQYF. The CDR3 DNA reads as TGTGCCAGCAGCCTCACCTCAACCCAGTACGAGCAGTACTTC. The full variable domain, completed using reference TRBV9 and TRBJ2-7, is DSGVTQTPKHLITATGQRVTLRCSPRSGDLSVYWYQQSLDQGLQFLIQYYNGEERAKGNILERFSAQQFPDLHSELNLSSLELGDSALYFCASSLTSTQYEQYFGPGTRLTVT.